The clone carrying this TCR beta chain has a count of ten or more. The antigen remains undetermined. The sample comes from a study of post-analysis software for immune sequencing data. About the research overall: The disease courses spanned relapsing-remitting, secondary progressive and progressive-relapsing forms of multiple sclerosis.

cDNA libraries of TCR beta carried unique molecular identifiers. TCRdb recomputed calls from the PCR reads with MiXCR, one row per CDR3 protein. There are about 150,000 distinct CDR3 sequences in the sample; 30% occur only once, and around 1.5% lies in the top ten. CDR1 and CDR2 from the germline V gene are SGHDN and FVKESK. V was cut by 1 base and J by 5 bases, with 11 bases left in between. The CDR3 contains 14 residues. Overall study findings and caveats: Four to six TRBV segments were more frequent in patients than controls; TRBV5-6, TRBV5-1 and TRBV20-1 belonged to this group.

The sequence came from a girl aged 10 to 17 with multiple sclerosis. This chain uses TRBV14 with TRBJ1-2, with a possible D match to TRBD1 (6 bases). Sequencing input: blood. The CDR3 here is CASSQATGSYGYTF. CDR3 nucleotide sequence: TGTGCCAGCAGCCAAGCGACAGGATCTTATGGCTACACCTTC. The variable domain in full, with the rest retrieved from reference TRBV14 and TRBJ1-2, is EAGVTQFPSHSVIEKGQTVTLRCDPISGHDNLYWYRRVMGKEIKFLLHFVKESKQDESGMPNNRFLAERTGGTYSTLKVQPAELEDSGVYFCASSQATGSYGYTFGSGTRLTVV.